The present T cell receptor beta chain was sequenced within a study of cytomegalovirus exposure and HLA in healthy donors. Study-wide results and limits: A later analysis, which compared TCR beta chains of equal frequency, found the HLA-associated ones more clonally expanded. Usually a TCR sequence was rare, but some public TCRs were found in many donors. TCR beta chains numbering under 200 were designated cytomegalovirus-associated. Reportedly, cytomegalovirus status was diagnosed with high sensitivity and specificity.

With 60 Vbeta and 13 Jbeta primers, the PCR was carried out. Profiling relied on immunoSEQ multiplex PCR, and the TCRdb table lists in-frame clones only, not all of them. Here the sample spans 150,000 to 200,000 clones, more than 60% being singletons. Points on this clone: The target antigen is unknown.

Germline V lookup: CDR1 MNHNY, CDR2 SVGAGI (reference sequence). CDR3 size: 16 residues. Losses at the gene ends were 3 bases for V and 6 bases for J; bases not matched to a gene: 12. The sample taken for sequencing was PBMCs. This TCR derives from a woman in her twenties or thirties in good health and CMV-seronegative. This rearrangement joins TRBV6-6 to TRBJ1-2, with 8 bases fitting TRBD1. The CDR3 here is CASSYWTGPDGDGYTF. For the CDR3, the DNA is TGTGCCAGCAGTTATTGGACAGGGCCCGATGGGGATGGCTACACCTTC.